The 24 T cell receptor beta chains below all came from one sample that was sequenced in a study of cytomegalovirus exposure and HLA in healthy donors. Only in-frame clones appear in the TCRdb table, and some are missing; sequencing was by immunoSEQ multiplex PCR. This table has over 200,000 clones, just over 85% appearing once. Sequenced material: PBMCs. These receptors came from a woman between 18 and 29 years old in good health and CMV-seronegative.

The gene calls are TRBV10-1 and TRBJ2-7; 9 positions agree with TRBD2. The CDR3 loop spans 14 amino acids. Germline-derived CDR1 and CDR2 are WNHNN and SYGVQD (reference sequence). The V and J ends lost 5 bases and 2 bases, in that order; junction bases with no gene match: 4. The CDR3 reads CASSPSGITYEQYF. The CDR3 nucleotides are TGCGCCAGCAGTCCTAGCGGGATCACCTACGAGCAGTACTTC.

This clone was counted a single time. V and J are TRBV11-2 and TRBJ2-5; 11 nucleotides match TRBD1. The CDR3 is 14 residues long. Trimming at V came to 4 bases and at J to 4 bases, leaving 2 bases not matched to a gene. CDR1 is SGHAT, CDR2 FQNNGV, per germline. The CDR3 coding sequence is TGTGCCAGCAGCTCAGGGACAGGGGGAGAGACCCAGTACTTC. Its translation: CASSSGTGGETQYF.

This clone was detected once. The V call is TRBV28, the J call TRBJ2-7; 11 positions match TRBD2. The V gene's germline CDR1 is MDHEN and CDR2 SYDVKM. V lost 8 bases to trimming and J lost 9 bases; unmatched junction nucleotides: 9. The CDR3 is made up of 13 amino acids. DNA for the CDR3: TGTGCCAGCGTGCGACTAGCGGGACTCGTGCAGTACTTC. Protein: CASVRLAGLVQYF.

There are a few counts of this clone. The gene calls are TRBV14 and TRBJ2-7, with D uncertain. V lost 2 bases and J 3 bases, leaving 11 bases between the germline ends. Germline V gene data show CDR1 as SGHDN and CDR2 as FVKESK. This CDR3 comprises 14 residues. In nucleotides, the CDR3 is TGTGCCAGCAGCCAACCGTACAGATACTACGAGCAGTACTTC. Protein product: CASSQPYRYYEQYF.

This rearrangement joins TRBV2 to TRBJ1-1, with TRBD1 as a possible D gene (6 bases). The germline V and J ends were trimmed by 6 bases and 4 bases, with 12 bases remaining between them. Germline V CDR1 and CDR2: SNHLY, FYNNEI. This CDR3 is 13 amino acids long. The CDR3 loop is CASSPTGPTEAFF. The CDR3 coding sequence is TGTGCCAGCAGCCCGACAGGCCCCACTGAAGCTTTCTTT.

This chain connects TRBV29-1 to TRBJ2-7; D uncertain. The germline V gene has CDR1 SQVTM and CDR2 ANQGSEA. The ends were cut back, 7 bases at V and 6 bases at J, with 16 bases in the middle. CDR3 length equals 12 residues. The CDR3 region has the DNA TGCAGCGCCGTCGGTATCAAAAGCGAGCAGTACTTC. Its translation: CSAVGIKSEQYF.

The chain employs TRBV7-9 and TRBJ2-2, with 8 bases matching TRBD1. The V and J ends lost 5 bases and 1 base, in that order; junction bases with no gene match: 3. CDR1 and CDR2 (germline): SEHNR, FQNEAQ (reference sequence). The length of the CDR3 is 15 residues. The CDR3 protein is CASSADRGNTGELFF. In nucleotides, the CDR3 is TGTGCCAGCAGCGCCGACAGGGGGAACACCGGGGAGCTGTTTTTT.

This clone was picked up a small number of times. The chain recombines TRBV6-1 with TRBJ1-4, with a tentative D call TRBD1 (5 bases). V shed 5 bases and J shed 0 bases, with 7 bases lying between them. CDR1 is MNHNS, CDR2 SASEGT, per germline. CDR3 length: 14 residues. DNA of the CDR3: TGTGCCAGCAGTTTCAGGGCAACTAATGAAAAACTGTTTTTT. It yields the protein CASSFRATNEKLFF.

The V call is TRBV19, the J call TRBJ2-1; 10 nucleotides agree with TRBD2. Germline V gives CDR1 LNHDA, CDR2 SQIVND (reference sequence). The CDR3 runs to 17 residues. The ends lost 3 bases at V and 6 bases at J; junction bases unmatched: 11. Here the CDR3 DNA reads TGTGCCAGTAGTATGGTGATCCTAGCGGGAGTTGGCAATGAGCAGTTCTTC. Its translation is CASSMVILAGVGNEQFF.

This clone was counted once. This chain connects TRBV7-9 to TRBJ2-7; D is ambiguous. This CDR3 has 12 residues. The ends were cut back, 2 bases at V and 3 bases at J, with 5 bases in the middle. Germline-derived CDR1 and CDR2 are SEHNR and FQNEAQ (reference sequence). The DNA of the CDR3 is TGTGCCAGCAGCTTAAACTACTACGAGCAGTACTTC. Translated: CASSLNYYEQYF.

CDR3 sequence (DNA): TGTGCCAGTGATCAGGGGTCTGGGGCCAACGTCCTGACTTTC. This codes for CASDQGSGANVLTF. The chain joins TRBV28 to TRBJ2-6; perhaps TRBD1 as D (6 bases). The germline CDR1 and CDR2 sequences are MDHEN and SYDVKM. The CDR3 has 14 amino acids. The V end was cut by 9 bases, the J end by 1 base, with 10 bases between.

The chain employs TRBV6-1 and TRBJ1-5; a possible D gene is TRBD1 (6 bases). The CDR3 consists of 15 residues. V dropped 8 bases and J dropped 1 base, with 15 bases sitting between them. Germline CDR1 reads MNHNS; CDR2 reads SASEGT. CDR3 coding DNA: TGTGCCAGCCACGGGGGGCGAAGCAGCAATCAGCCCCAGCATTTT. This encodes CASHGGRSSNQPQHF.

J is TRBJ2-2 and V is TRBV7-2, with D uncertain. This CDR3 comprises 14 residues. CDR1 is SGHTA, CDR2 FQGNSA, per germline. Trimming took 3 bases from V and 3 from J, leaving 8 bases between them. CDR3 sequence reads: CASSLTGHTGELFF. The CDR3 region has the DNA TGTGCCAGCAGCTTGACTGGCCACACCGGGGAGCTGTTTTTT.

This clone appeared a single time. This chain joins TRBV14 and TRBJ2-7; D is possibly TRBD2 (6 bases). In germline, CDR1 is SGHDN, CDR2 FVKESK. The CDR3 is made up of 13 amino acids. Trimming shortened V by 4 bases and J by 5 bases, and 12 bases separated the two germline ends. The CDR3 spells CASSLPGAHEQYF. CDR3 nucleotide sequence: TGTGCCAGCAGCCTTCCGGGAGCCCACGAGCAGTACTTC. Looking up the rest from reference TRBV14 and TRBJ2-7 gives the full variable domain: EAGVTQFPSHSVIEKGQTVTLRCDPISGHDNLYWYRRVMGKEIKFLLHFVKESKQDESGMPNNRFLAERTGGTYSTLKVQPAELEDSGVYFCASSLPGAHEQYFGPGTRLTVT.

J is TRBJ2-2 and V is TRBV6-6; D unclear. The CDR3 covers 15 residues. V shed 5 bases and J shed 0 bases, with 10 bases lying between them. CDR1 is MNHNY, CDR2 SVGAGI, per germline (reference sequence). CDR3 sequence (DNA): TGTGCCAGCAGTCCCTCTAGTTCGAACACCGGGGAGCTGTTTTTT. Its translation is CASSPSSSNTGELFF.

The chain recombines TRBV4-1 with TRBJ2-1, with 11 bases matching TRBD2. Trimming took 6 bases from V and 4 from J; bases not matched to a gene: 8. Germline V gene lookup returns CDR1 MGHRA and CDR2 YSYEKL. This CDR3 has 16 amino acids. The DNA of the CDR3 is TGCGCCAGCAGTCTCACTACTAGCGGGAGTTACAATGAGCAGTTCTTC. This translates into CASSLTTSGSYNEQFF.

In nucleotides, the CDR3 is TGTGCCAGCAGCTCGACAGGGGGTGAAGGCTACACCTTC. This encodes CASSSTGGEGYTF. V gene TRBV7-6 combines with J gene TRBJ1-2; TRBD1 agrees at 9 bases. Germline assignment: CDR1 SGHVS and CDR2 FNYEAQ. V trimming: 4 bases; J trimming: 8 bases; junction bases outside the gene matches: 5. The CDR3 loop spans 13 amino acids.

V gene TRBV5-8 combines with J gene TRBJ1-2, with a tentative D call TRBD1 (6 bases). CDR1 is SGHTS, CDR2 YDEGEE, per germline. CDR3 length: 18 residues. V was clipped by 0 bases and J by 7 bases, with 25 bases between them. CDR3 amino acids: CASSLVGGGPAVESGYTF. The CDR3 DNA follows: TGTGCCAGCAGCTTGGTAGGGGGAGGGCCCGCTGTAGAATCTGGCTACACCTTC.

This chain links TRBV4-1 with TRBJ2-5; 10 positions match TRBD2. The CDR3 consists of 20 residues. V gave up 3 bases and J gave up 2 bases; unmatched junction bases: 18. Looked up from germline, CDR1 is MGHRA and CDR2 is YSYEKL. In DNA form, the CDR3 reads TGCGCCAGCAGCCATGCCACCCTAACGGGAGGACTAGCGGTACAAGAGACCCAGTACTTC. Protein sequence: CASSHATLTGGLAVQETQYF.

The chain uses TRBV19 and TRBJ2-1, with D possibly matching TRBD2 (6 bases). Per the germline V gene, CDR1 is LNHDA and CDR2 is SQIVND (reference sequence). There are 18 residues in the CDR3. V was cut by 5 bases and J by 0 bases, with 20 bases left in between. The CDR3 bases are TGTGCCAGTAGTTTTCCTAGCGACAGCCCCCTCTCCTACAATGAGCAGTTCTTC. Amino acids: CASSFPSDSPLSYNEQFF.

This chain uses TRBV27 with TRBJ1-2; no clear D. With 5 bases removed from V and 5 bases from J, the gap between germline ends came to 12 bases. Germline loops: CDR1 MNHEY, CDR2 SMNVEV (reference sequence). The CDR3 sequence is 13 residues long. CDR3 sequence: CASSTRGRYGYTF. CDR3 DNA sequence: TGTGCCAGCAGTACCCGGGGTCGGTATGGCTACACCTTC.

The genes are TRBV30 and TRBJ1-4; D is possibly TRBD1 (6 bases). This CDR3 comprises 15 residues. Trimming left V 1 base short and J 7 bases short, with 16 bases between. Germline CDR1 GTSNPN, CDR2 SVGIG (reference sequence). The CDR3 DNA reads TGTGCCTGGAGTGGCTTTGGGGGGGCGCGTGAAAAACTGTTTTTT. Residues: CAWSGFGGAREKLFF.

This chain joins TRBV28 and TRBJ1-2, with TRBD1 matching over 10 bases. In germline, CDR1 is MDHEN, CDR2 SYDVKM. This CDR3 is built from 14 residues. J gave up 6 bases and V 6 bases, and 7 bases lay outside the gene matches. In nucleotides, the CDR3 is TGTGCCAGCAGACCTTGGACAGGGGGTAATGGCTACACCTTC. Translating it yields CASRPWTGGNGYTF.

The chain is built from TRBV6-1 and TRBJ1-4, with 7 positions matching TRBD1. Germline V gene sequence: CDR1 MNHNS, CDR2 SASEGT. With 0 bases clipped from V and 6 bases from J, the junction kept 10 bases outside the gene matches. The CDR3 has 17 amino acids. The CDR3 coding sequence is TGTGCCAGCAGTGAAGCGCTTCGTGAGGGGGCCTATGAAAAACTGTTTTTT. It encodes CASSEALREGAYEKLFF.